The 29 T cell receptor beta chains given below trace back to one sample, sequenced in a study of Graves' ophthalmopathy and Graves' hyperthyroidism (dated by TCRdb to the late 2010s). Data came from an Illumina HiSeq 2000. For repertoire sequencing, the TCR beta CDR3 regions were amplified from RNA transcripts. A first-round RT-PCR used HTBI primers with the Qiagen OneStep RT-PCR kit, followed by a second-round multiplex PCR, size selection and purification. The public reads were quality trimmed at Q25 with fastp and then assembled into clones with MiXCR by TCRdb, keeping productive beta chains. Rows are combined by CDR3 protein, so each entry shows the most common genes and DNA. The sample yields roughly 400,000 distinct CDR3 sequences; around 17% were counted once. The top ten hold around 1.4% of the sample. The specimen sequenced was peripheral blood. These TCRs come from a woman between 18 and 29 years old with Graves' ophthalmopathy. Donor details come from another sample of the same person, matched by shared clones.

This clonotype has a count of ten or more. The V gene is TRBV6-5, the J gene TRBJ1-1; D perhaps matches TRBD1 (5 bases). The CDR3 loop spans 16 amino acids. The V end was cut by 8 bases, the J end by 3 bases, with 22 bases between. Germline V gives CDR1 MNHEY, CDR2 SVGAGI. This CDR3 reads CASLPRGEGRDTEAFF. The CDR3 DNA is TGTGCCAGCTTACCTCGAGGGGAGGGTCGGGACACTGAAGCTTTCTTT.

The chain employs TRBV28 and TRBJ2-5; D perhaps matches TRBD1 (6 bases). Judging by the DNA end, TRBJ2-7 fits better; the J call may be wrong. This CDR3 is 13 amino acids long. Germline-derived CDR1 and CDR2 are MDHEN and SYDVKM. The CDR3 sequence: CASSSTQGLEQYF. The CDR3 DNA is TGTGCCAGCAGTTCGACCCAGGGGCTCGAGCAGTACTTC.

This clonotype was found many times. The gene calls are TRBV5-1 and TRBJ2-7; D tentatively fits TRBD1 or TRBD2 (5 bases each). CDR3 length: 14 residues. Germline CDR1 is SGHRS and CDR2 is YFSETQ. V shed 5 bases and J shed 0 bases, with 12 bases lying between them. CDR3 sequence: CASRFAGSSYEQYF. The CDR3 DNA follows: TGCGCCAGCAGGTTCGCAGGGAGCTCCTACGAGCAGTACTTC.

This clonotype was recorded at least ten times. Written as DNA, the CDR3 is TGCAGTGCTAGAGAACAGGGGGACTATGGCTACACCTTC. It specifies CSAREQGDYGYTF. The chain links TRBV20-1 to TRBJ1-2; 8 nucleotides match TRBD1. Germline V gene data show CDR1 as DFQATT and CDR2 as SNEGSKA (reference sequence). The CDR3 loop spans 13 amino acids. Trimming took 0 bases from V and 3 from J; bases not matched to a gene: 0.

In its sample, this clonotype was seen many times. The chain employs TRBV5-1 and TRBJ2-7; TRBD2 matches at 12 bases. This CDR3 is 15 amino acids long. With V trimmed by 1 base and J by 7 bases, 6 bases remained unmatched. In germline, CDR1 is SGHRS, CDR2 YFSETQ. CDR3 bases: TGCGCCAGCAGCTTGATGGGACTAGCGGGTCGGGAGCAGTACTTC. Amino acids: CASSLMGLAGREQYF.

This clonotype was recorded a few times. The chain couples TRBV10-3 to TRBJ1-1; 7 positions match TRBD1. Germline loops: CDR1 ENHRY, CDR2 SYGVKD. The CDR3 sequence is 14 residues long. V lost 7 bases, J lost 3 bases, and 8 bases stayed unmatched. CDR3 sequence: CAIMGAGGDTEAFF. CDR3 nucleotides: TGTGCCATCATGGGTGCAGGGGGGGACACTGAAGCTTTCTTT.

This clonotype has a count of ten or more. This sequence joins TRBV6-5 and TRBJ2-2; no reliable D call. The CDR3 runs to 14 residues. V was clipped by 4 bases and J by 5 bases, with 11 bases between them. CDR1 MNHEY and CDR2 SVGAGI come from the germline V gene. This CDR3 is CASSSHAITGELFF. For the CDR3, the DNA is TGTGCCAGCAGTTCCCATGCAATTACCGGGGAGCTGTTTTTT.

In this sample, this clonotype turned up many times. The chain is built from TRBV12-5 and TRBJ1-2; the D is unclear. CDR1 LGHNT and CDR2 FRNRAP come from the germline V gene. This CDR3 contains 11 residues. CDR3 in amino acids: CASQANYGYTF. The CDR3 nucleotides are TGTGCCTCCCAAGCGAACTATGGCTACACCTTC.

The chain has TRBV3-1 and TRBJ2-7; D perhaps matches TRBD2 (5 bases). This CDR3 spans 15 amino acids. The germline V gene has CDR1 LGHDT and CDR2 YNNKEL (reference sequence). The ends were cut back, 1 base at V and 3 bases at J, with 13 bases in the middle. The CDR3 protein is CASSQGVPGIYEQYF. The CDR3 DNA reads TGTGCCAGCAGCCAAGGAGTTCCGGGGATCTACGAGCAGTACTTC.

This clonotype was picked up many times. This chain uses TRBV30 with TRBJ2-3; the match to TRBD1 covers 9 bases. Unmatched junction bases numbered 6, after V lost 7 bases and J lost 4 bases. CDR1 GTSNPN and CDR2 SVGIG come from the germline V gene (reference sequence). CDR3 size: 13 residues. CDR3 nucleotide sequence: TGTGCCTACTCGAGACAGGGGGCAGATACGCAGTATTTT. Protein: CAYSRQGADTQYF.

This clonotype was seen ten or more times. This rearrangement joins TRBV11-2 to TRBJ1-5, with D maybe TRBD1 (5 bases). The CDR3 has 18 amino acids. Per the germline V gene, CDR1 is SGHAT and CDR2 is FQNNGV. Deletions cut 2 bases from V and 1 base from J, with 18 bases between. The CDR3 nucleotides are TGTGCCAGCAGCTTAAGGGCGGCAGGGCGTGTGAGCAATCAGCCCCAGCATTTT. Protein sequence: CASSLRAAGRVSNQPQHF.

This clonotype was seen ten or more times. The chain employs TRBV4-2 and TRBJ2-7, with unresolved D. The CDR3 runs to 14 residues. Germline lookup yields CDR1 LGHNA and CDR2 YNFKEQ. Trimming pared 4 bases from V and 3 bases from J, leaving 13 bases between. In DNA form, the CDR3 reads TGTGCCAGCAGCCCCCAGCCCAGCAACTACGAGCAGTACTTC. It is translated as CASSPQPSNYEQYF.

Ten or more counts support this clonotype. The chain combines TRBV27 with TRBJ2-7; 9 bases align to TRBD2. The J segment lost 5 bases and the V segment lost 2 bases, leaving 7 bases of the junction unmatched. This CDR3 spans 15 amino acids. Germline V CDR1 and CDR2: MNHEY, SMNVEV (reference sequence). CDR3 DNA sequence: TGTGCCAGCAGTTTAAGTAGCGGGAGCGGCCACGAGCAGTACTTC. Encoded protein: CASSLSSGSGHEQYF.

This clonotype was found many times. The rearrangement uses TRBV19 and TRBJ2-7, with D tentatively TRBD1 or TRBD2 (5 bases each). Trimming left V 9 bases short and J 4 bases short, with 16 bases between. The CDR3 extends over 13 amino acids. Germline V gives CDR1 LNHDA, CDR2 SQIVND (reference sequence). Written as DNA, the CDR3 is TGTGCCAGCGGGGCGATACCCTTTTACGAGCAGTACTTC. Its translation is CASGAIPFYEQYF.

This clonotype was observed many times. This rearrangement joins TRBV11-3 to TRBJ2-2; D assignment may be TRBD1 or TRBD2 (5 bases each). Trimming cost V 2 bases and J 5 bases, with 21 bases left between them. This CDR3 spans 18 amino acids. Germline V gene data show CDR1 as SGHNT and CDR2 as YENEEA. The DNA for the CDR3 is TGTGCCAGCAGCTTATTCGGCCGGGGCACTGGATTGACCGGGGAGCTGTTTTTT. Its translation is CASSLFGRGTGLTGELFF.

In this sample, this clonotype turned up many times. V and J are TRBV12-3 or TRBV12-4 and TRBJ2-5; 11 nucleotides match TRBD2. The V gene end was trimmed by 5 bases and the J gene end by 1 base; junction bases not matched to a gene: 3. There are 15 residues in the CDR3. CDR3 in amino acids: CASSVSGGVQETQYF. Written as DNA, the CDR3 is TGTGCCAGCAGTGTTAGCGGGGGGGTCCAAGAGACCCAGTACTTC.

This clonotype was seen many times. The chain couples TRBV6-1 to TRBJ1-2, with 8 bases that match TRBD1. Germline lookup yields CDR1 MNHNS and CDR2 SASEGT. Trimming took 8 bases from V and 8 from J; bases not matched to a gene: 7. This CDR3 comprises 12 residues. The CDR3 spells CASDDRGDGYTF. The CDR3 DNA sequence: TGTGCCAGCGACGACAGGGGTGACGGCTACACCTTC.

CDR3 in amino acids: CASRGPTRTKQETQYF. The CDR3 bases are TGTGCCAGCCGAGGGCCGACTAGAACGAAGCAAGAGACCCAGTACTTC. The chain couples TRBV6-1 to TRBJ2-5; the D gene is possibly TRBD2 (6 bases). There are 16 residues in the CDR3. V gave up 8 bases and J gave up 2 bases, with 21 bases separating them. Germline V CDR1 and CDR2: MNHNS, SASEGT.

The sample holds many counts of this clonotype. The chain combines TRBV6-2 or TRBV6-3 with TRBJ2-1; D ambiguous. The CDR3 contains 13 residues. CDR1 is MNHEY, CDR2 SVGEGT, per germline. Trimming left V 2 bases short and J 9 bases short, with 11 bases between. CDR3 nucleotide sequence: TGTGCCAGCAGTTACGGGGAACTGGTTGAGCAGTTCTTC. It is translated as CASSYGELVEQFF.

This clonotype was detected many times. The chain combines TRBV19 with TRBJ1-1; no clear D gene. Trimming pared 7 bases from V and 3 bases from J, leaving 12 bases between. There are 13 residues in the CDR3. CDR1 LNHDA and CDR2 SQIVND come from the germline V gene (reference sequence). The DNA of the CDR3 is TGTGCCAGTACCCCCTTGACCGACACTGAAGCTTTCTTT. It codes for CASTPLTDTEAFF.

This clonotype showed up many times. V usage is TRBV5-1 and J usage is TRBJ2-7; weak D call: TRBD2 (5 bases). Trimming pared 6 bases from V and 7 bases from J, leaving 5 bases between. The CDR3 runs to 9 residues. Looked up from germline, CDR1 is SGHRS and CDR2 is YFSETQ. The CDR3 DNA is TGCGCCAGCAAGCGGGAGCAGTACTTC. It codes for CASKREQYF.

The sample holds many counts of this clonotype. The chain couples TRBV20-1 to TRBJ1-2, with 8 nucleotides matching TRBD1. The germline gives CDR1 DFQATT, CDR2 SNEGSKA (reference sequence). This CDR3 region has 13 residues. V was clipped by 6 bases and J by 8 bases; unmatched bases: 11. This chain's CDR3 is CSAPPDRGNGYTF. The CDR3 coding sequence is TGCAGTGCCCCTCCCGACAGGGGTAACGGCTACACCTTC.

This clonotype was found many times. The V and J genes are TRBV10-3 and TRBJ1-1; D is undetermined. The CDR3 runs 8 residues. Per germline, CDR1 ENHRY and CDR2 SYGVKD. Trimming stripped 11 bases from V and 12 bases from J, with 10 bases between. DNA for the CDR3: TGTGCCCCCTCCAAAACTTTCTTT. Translating it yields CAPSKTFF.

This clonotype was detected ten times or more. A read error may be the cause here, since a much bigger clone is one base away. The chain couples TRBV2 to TRBJ1-1, with D unresolved. Germline CDR1 SNHLY, CDR2 FYNNEI. V lost 3 bases to trimming and J lost 10 bases, with 9 bases between them. The CDR3 runs to 11 residues. The CDR3 DNA follows: TGTGCCAGCAGTGAGGGTGGCCGAGCTTTCTTT. It specifies CASSEGGRAFF. Full variable domain (rest looked up from reference TRBV2 and TRBJ1-1): EPEVTQTPSHQVTQMGQEVILRCVPISNHLYFYWYRQILGQKVEFLVSFYNNEISEKSEIFDDQFSVERPDGSNFTLKIRSTKLEDSAMYFCASSEGGRAFFGQGTRLTVV.

This clonotype was counted many times. V and J are TRBV5-1 and TRBJ1-2; 7 bases are shared with TRBD1. In germline, CDR1 is SGHRS, CDR2 YFSETQ. The junction had 4 bases not matched to a gene; V was cut back by 0 bases and J by 8 bases. The CDR3 spans 13 residues. The CDR3 region is CASSLDRGEGYTF. The CDR3, as DNA: TGCGCCAGCAGCTTGGACAGGGGAGAAGGCTACACCTTC.

This clonotype was observed many times. The rearrangement uses TRBV6-1 and TRBJ2-7, with TRBD1 matching 7 bases. The trim removed 4 bases at V and 0 bases at J, leaving 3 bases unmatched. CDR3 length equals 14 residues. Germline CDR1 MNHNS, CDR2 SASEGT. The CDR3 DNA follows: TGTGCCAGCAGTGGCCGGACAGGCTCCTACGAGCAGTACTTC. Protein sequence: CASSGRTGSYEQYF.

This clonotype was counted many times. The chain uses TRBV28 and TRBJ1-6; 9 bases map to TRBD1. CDR3 length: 18 residues. Trimming at V came to 8 bases and at J to 7 bases, leaving 18 bases not matched to a gene. Germline assignment: CDR1 MDHEN and CDR2 SYDVKM. CDR3 bases: TGTGCCAGCCGAGGATCACAGGGGGCGCGTTTCTGCAATTCACCCCTCCACTTT. Its protein product is CASRGSQGARFCNSPLHF.

This clonotype was recorded at least ten times. This rearrangement joins TRBV29-1 to TRBJ2-7; D is perhaps TRBD1 or TRBD2 (5 bases each). Germline CDR1 is SQVTM and CDR2 is ANQGSEA. V was clipped by 1 base and J by 5 bases, with 18 bases between them. CDR3 length: 15 amino acids. Written as DNA, the CDR3 is TGCAGCGTTGAAGTGCGACGCCGAGGGACGGACGAGCAGTACTTC. Its protein product is CSVEVRRRGTDEQYF.

This chain uses TRBV6-5 with TRBJ2-5, with D possibly matching TRBD2 (6 bases). Germline-derived CDR1 and CDR2 are MNHEY and SVGAGI. The V end was cut by 2 bases, the J end by 4 bases, with 11 bases between. CDR3 size: 14 residues. The CDR3 DNA reads TGTGCCAGCAGTTACCCGGGACTGGGAGAGACCCAGTACTTC. Translated, it gives CASSYPGLGETQYF.